This T cell receptor (beta chain) was recovered during a study of blood T cells in healthy people across ages. All donors came from Russia, were Caucasian and healthy, and spanned ages about 6 to 90. The authors drew 7.5 to 10 milliliters of peripheral blood from each donor. Study findings and constraints: Greater diversity and more naive CD4+ cells were seen in long-lived donors than in aged donors.

Next came a second PCR, run for about 7 to 12 cycles, which used a sample-barcoded 5' primer along with a J-beta primer mix. A template-switch adaptor containing 12 random nucleotides labeled each cDNA molecule. TCRdb redid the calling of the 5' RACE reads with MiXCR, one entry per CDR3 protein. In the table there are 700,000 to 900,000 distinct CDR3 sequences, roughly 53% of which are singletons. As regards this clonotype: As yet, its antigen is unknown.

Sequenced: blood. The clonotype originates from a man aged 80 or over in good health.

The DNA of the CDR3 is TGTGCCAGCAGCGAGACTAGCGTTCGCAATGAGCAGTTCTTC. This encodes CASSETSVRNEQFF. This chain links TRBV5-6 with TRBJ2-1; 8 bases match TRBD2. CDR1 SGHDT and CDR2 YYEEEE come from the germline V gene. The CDR3 is made up of 14 amino acids. V was clipped by 4 bases and J by 6 bases; unmatched bases: 6.